The 14 T cell receptor beta chains below come from one sample, sequenced in a study of OX40 agonist ivuxolimab in advanced cancers. The table came from immunoSEQ multiplex PCR; TCRdb's copy has only in-frame clones and leaves some out. The data hold roughly 90,000 clones, with about 90% observed a single time. Material: CD4+ or CD8+ T cells sorted from blood, obtained in a trial of the OX40 agonist ivuxolimab. The receptors were gathered from an adult with an advanced solid tumor such as melanoma, head and neck, liver or kidney cancer.

The chain has TRBV6-1 and TRBJ1-4; no firm D call. CDR3 size: 17 residues. V lost 0 bases to trimming and J lost 1 base, with 12 bases between them. CDR1 is MNHNS and CDR2 is SASEGT in the germline V gene. This CDR3 reads CASSEAPREGTNEKLFF. The DNA for the CDR3 is TGTGCCAGCAGTGAAGCACCTAGGGAGGGAACTAATGAAAAACTGTTTTTT.

This clone was found once. V gene TRBV5-4 combines with J gene TRBJ2-7; possible D gene TRBD2, 5 bases. V dropped 3 bases and J dropped 4 bases, with 14 bases sitting between them. Germline V gene data show CDR1 as SGHNT and CDR2 as YYREEE (reference sequence). The CDR3 spans 14 residues. In nucleotides, the CDR3 is TGTGCCAGCAGCTACGTGGAGACTAAGTACGAGCAGTACTTC. This codes for CASSYVETKYEQYF.

A single count supports this clone. The chain has TRBV30 and TRBJ2-2; 8 nucleotides agree with TRBD1. J gave up 9 bases and V 5 bases, and 5 bases lay outside the gene matches. Germline CDR1 is GTSNPN and CDR2 is SVGIG (reference sequence). The CDR3 extends over 12 amino acids. CDR3 loop: CAWVTGDRELFF. The CDR3 DNA sequence: TGTGCCTGGGTGACAGGGGACCGGGAGCTGTTTTTT.

This clone appeared a few times. V is TRBV19 and J is TRBJ1-5; D ambiguous. The CDR3 is 11 residues long. Trimming took 7 bases from V and 7 from J, leaving 8 bases between them. CDR1 and CDR2 (germline): LNHDA, SQIVND (reference sequence). The CDR3 loop reads CASTPRQPQHF. In DNA form, the CDR3 reads TGTGCCAGTACCCCCCGGCAGCCCCAGCATTTT.

This chain connects TRBV19 to TRBJ1-5; the D is unclear. The germline V gene has CDR1 LNHDA and CDR2 SQIVND (reference sequence). There are 15 residues in the CDR3. V lost 5 bases, J lost 1 base, and 12 bases lay in between. The CDR3 reads CASSAGPGSNQPQHF. The CDR3 DNA reads as TGTGCCAGTAGTGCGGGCCCTGGGAGCAATCAGCCCCAGCATTTT.

The rearrangement uses TRBV29-1 and TRBJ2-2; D is uncertain. V was cut by 3 bases and J by 4 bases, with 6 bases left in between. This CDR3 is built from 12 residues. Germline V gene sequence: CDR1 SQVTM, CDR2 ANQGSEA. CDR3 bases: TGCAGCGTTGAGGCAGGCACCGGGGAGCTGTTTTTT. It yields the protein CSVEAGTGELFF.

The chain combines TRBV27 with TRBJ2-1; D remains ambiguous. Germline CDR1 reads MNHEY; CDR2 reads SMNVEV (reference sequence). This CDR3 has 13 amino acids. V was pared by 3 bases and J by 6 bases, with 9 bases between. CDR3 amino acids: CASSFSLGNEQFF. The CDR3 DNA follows: TGTGCCAGCAGTTTCTCCCTTGGCAATGAGCAGTTCTTC.

The J gene is TRBJ2-7, the V gene TRBV27; D is ambiguous. CDR3 length: 15 amino acids. Trimming stripped 0 bases from V and 0 bases from J, with 9 bases between. Germline V gives CDR1 MNHEY, CDR2 SMNVEV (reference sequence). The CDR3 spells CASSLSVEDSYEQYF. The CDR3 nucleotides are TGTGCCAGCAGTTTATCGGTGGAAGACTCCTACGAGCAGTACTTC.

This chain connects TRBV29-1 to TRBJ2-7; 13 bases are a match to TRBD2. Germline CDR1 SQVTM, CDR2 ANQGSEA. With V trimmed by 7 bases and J by 3 bases, 9 bases remained unmatched. CDR3 length equals 15 residues. CDR3 sequence: CSAAGLAGVIYEQYF. For the CDR3, the DNA is TGCAGCGCAGCAGGACTAGCGGGAGTCATCTACGAGCAGTACTTC.

This chain uses TRBV27 with TRBJ1-1; D is undetermined. The germline V and J ends were trimmed by 4 bases and 3 bases, with 12 bases remaining between them. This CDR3 comprises 14 residues. CDR1 is MNHEY and CDR2 is SMNVEV in the germline V gene (reference sequence). The DNA for the CDR3 is TGTGCCAGCAGTTCAGGCCCCCGGGACACTGAAGCTTTCTTT. It encodes CASSSGPRDTEAFF.

CDR3 residues: CASSYRDWSNEKLFF. DNA for the CDR3: TGTGCCAGCAGCTACCGGGACTGGAGTAATGAAAAACTGTTTTTT. This chain joins TRBV5-8 and TRBJ1-4, with D maybe TRBD1 (5 bases). CDR3 size: 15 residues. Deletions cut 3 bases from V and 4 bases from J, with 13 bases between. Germline V gene data show CDR1 as SGHTS and CDR2 as YDEGEE.

V gene TRBV29-1 combines with J gene TRBJ2-4, with D unresolved. The CDR3 spans 13 residues. V dropped 6 bases and J dropped 1 base, with 10 bases sitting between them. Germline CDR1 SQVTM, CDR2 ANQGSEA. CDR3 DNA: TGCAGCGTGAACGAAGGGGCCAAAAACATTCAGTACTTC. This sequence encodes CSVNEGAKNIQYF.

The chain employs TRBV7-9 and TRBJ2-5; D not resolved. There are 11 residues in the CDR3. Trimming removed 3 bases from V and 6 bases from J, with 5 bases in between. The V gene's germline CDR1 is SEHNR and CDR2 FQNEAQ (reference sequence). The CDR3 here is CASSFIQTQYF. The CDR3, as DNA: TGTGCCAGCAGCTTTATCCAGACCCAGTACTTC.

This sequence joins TRBV15 and TRBJ2-2, with D possibly called TRBD1 or TRBD2 (5 bases each). Germline assignment: CDR1 LNHNV and CDR2 YYDKDF (reference sequence). V was shortened by 0 bases and J by 7 bases, with 12 bases between the two germline ends. This CDR3 has 15 residues. CDR3 nucleotides: TGTGCCACCAGCAGAGATGGCCCTGGGGGCGGGGAGCTGTTTTTT. It encodes CATSRDGPGGGELFF.